A selection of T cell receptor beta chains follows, all from one sample in a study of T cell clonotyping in hematopoietic cell transplantation. The table came from immunoSEQ multiplex PCR; TCRdb's copy has only in-frame clones and leaves some out. The table lists approximately 8,500 clones, approximately 80% of them singletons. The sequencing used peripheral blood mononuclear cells, collected 180 days after allogeneic stem cell transplant. The receptors derive from a female patient in her 50s who had an allogeneic stem cell transplant from an unrelated donor, so the T cells may come from the graft donor. Some clones in this sample may be carry-over from other donors' samples. Both conserved end residues are part of each CDR3. Some rows have no size entry. The others give once, few or many, or a class for an expanded clone.

cdr3_aa	clone_size	v_call	j_call
CASTLDLGGGNTIYF	NA	TRBV2	TRBJ1-3
CASSVEGRETSPLHF	NA	TRBV6-1	TRBJ1-6
CASSPGTGKSSSYEQYF	once	TRBV5-1	TRBJ2-7
CASSYSGTNYGYTF	NA	TRBV5-1	TRBJ1-2
CASSQVQSGDGEAFF	NA	TRBV4-1	TRBJ1-1
CASSPGSWDNSPLHF	NA	TRBV5-4	TRBJ1-6
CASSSDGRGNTIYF	NA	TRBV11-2	TRBJ1-3
CASSLGDTNEKLFF	NA	TRBV5-6	TRBJ1-4
CASSDGTTDTQYF	NA	TRBV6-4	TRBJ2-3
CASSLSGQGAREAFF	NA	TRBV14	TRBJ1-1
CASSQEGQLQPQHF	NA	TRBV4-1	TRBJ1-5
CASSYTQGEAFF	NA	TRBV28	TRBJ1-1
CASSLTGFYTEAFF	NA	TRBV7-2	TRBJ1-1
CASSLSRGNQPQHF	NA	TRBV27	TRBJ1-5
CASSPVNSPLHF	NA	TRBV2	TRBJ1-6
CASSLSWNTEAFF	few	TRBV5-1	TRBJ1-1
CASRDSGVNYTF	few	TRBV2	TRBJ1-2
CALRQALNTEAFF	NA	TRBV30	TRBJ1-1
CATRRAPAKRGSNQPQHF	NA	TRBV19	TRBJ1-5
CSVVRVRTGRIVFYEQYF	NA	TRBV29-1	TRBJ2-7
CASSVEWGETEAFF	once	TRBV9	TRBJ1-1
CASSPGRDFNEQFF	NA	TRBV2	TRBJ2-1
CASSAVSSYEQYF	NA	TRBV5-5	TRBJ2-7
CASSARRGETQYF	once	TRBV9	TRBJ2-5
CASSSPPVGTGELFF	NA	TRBV27	TRBJ2-2
CSVANGGEQFF	NA	TRBV29-1	TRBJ2-1
CASSQVSTSAHEQFF	NA	TRBV4-3	TRBJ2-1
CASSPGHIETQYF	NA	TRBV28	TRBJ2-5
CASSPNKGTQNTEAFF	few	TRBV4-1	TRBJ1-1
CASSFWTGGSEKLFF	NA	TRBV27	TRBJ1-4
CAWSPGTEAFF	NA	TRBV30	TRBJ1-1
CASSYRIVSGNTIYF	NA	TRBV6-6	TRBJ1-3
CASSIVLNYGYTF	few	TRBV19	TRBJ1-2
CASSMDLWGQGSNQPQHF	NA	TRBV19	TRBJ1-5
CASSDRLNTEAFF	NA	TRBV5-4	TRBJ1-1
CASSQRSHTDTQYF	NA	TRBV7-8	TRBJ2-3
CASSSRGTGELFF	NA	TRBV27	TRBJ2-2
CASSVLQYNSPLHF	NA	TRBV2	TRBJ1-6
CASSLSDKLYEQYF	NA	TRBV5-6	TRBJ2-7
CASSGIGTGGLRYGYTF	few	TRBV19	TRBJ1-2
CASSQRREGRMEGKTQYF	NA	TRBV4-2	TRBJ2-5
CACQQGFYNEQFF	few	TRBV30	TRBJ2-1
CSVVSGGSAYEQYF	NA	TRBV29-1	TRBJ2-7
CASSYSGLARGEQFF	once	TRBV6-5	TRBJ2-1
CASSGGSSPSNYGYTF	NA	TRBV5-1	TRBJ1-2